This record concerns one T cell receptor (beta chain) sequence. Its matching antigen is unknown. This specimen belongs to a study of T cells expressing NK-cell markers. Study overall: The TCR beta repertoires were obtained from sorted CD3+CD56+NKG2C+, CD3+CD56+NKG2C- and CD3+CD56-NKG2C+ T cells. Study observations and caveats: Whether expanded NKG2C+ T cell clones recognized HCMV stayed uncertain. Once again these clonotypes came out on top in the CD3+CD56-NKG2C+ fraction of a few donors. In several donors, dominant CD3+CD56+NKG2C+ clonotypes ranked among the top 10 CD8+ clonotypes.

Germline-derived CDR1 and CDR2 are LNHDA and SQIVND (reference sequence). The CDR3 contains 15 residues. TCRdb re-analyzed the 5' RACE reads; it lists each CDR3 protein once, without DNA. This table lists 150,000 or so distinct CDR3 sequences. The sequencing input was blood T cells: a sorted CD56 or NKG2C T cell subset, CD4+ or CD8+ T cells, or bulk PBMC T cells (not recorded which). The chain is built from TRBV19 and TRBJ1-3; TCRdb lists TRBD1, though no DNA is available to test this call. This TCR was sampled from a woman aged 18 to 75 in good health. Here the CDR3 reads CASRLQGAPGNTIYF.